This entry describes one T cell receptor (beta chain). The target antigen is unknown. V gave up 0 bases and J gave up 4 bases; unmatched junction bases: 12. The CDR3 sequence is 18 residues long. Germline CDR1 SGHDT, CDR2 YYEEEE. Using immunoSEQ multiplex PCR, the repertoire was profiled, and TCRdb retains in-frame clones only, with some absent. The table includes some 96,000 clones, around 91% detected once. If patients had autoimmune disease history or systemic immunosuppression, they were excluded. The sample is drawn from a study of OX40 agonist ivuxolimab in advanced cancers. General study points: Among some nonresponders, normalized T-cell clonal expansion was also low.

This chain uses TRBV5-6 with TRBJ1-2, with 10 bases fitting TRBD1. This TCR was recovered from an adult with an advanced solid tumor such as melanoma, head and neck, liver or kidney cancer. This specimen was CD4+ or CD8+ T cells sorted from blood, taken in a trial of the OX40 agonist ivuxolimab. In nucleotides, the CDR3 is TGTGCCAGCAGCTTGGACCCTTGGACAGGGGGTTTCAGCTATGGCTACACCTTC. Its translation: CASSLDPWTGGFSYGYTF.